The T cell receptor beta chain under discussion was sequenced for a study of spatial heterogeneity in lung cancer. Study-wide background: Sequenced were any available follow-up PBMC samples, which had been obtained a median of roughly 2 years after resection. More beta-chain than alpha-chain sequences were consistently detected.

Findings of the study overall: Ubiquitous expanded tumor TCRs showed up in blood more at resection than follow-up.

This clonotype was detected a few times. The antigen is undetermined. Every TCR cDNA molecule bore its own unique molecular identifier. MiXCR was run by TCRdb on the 5' RACE reads, yielding one entry per CDR3 protein. The sample has about 120,000 distinct CDR3 sequences; more than 9% are singletons. The CDR3 is 17 amino acids. The germline V gene encodes CDR1 MGHRA and CDR2 YSYEKL. Trimming shortened V by 2 bases and J by 1 base, and 17 bases separated the two germline ends. Time point described: blood at routine non-recurrence follow-up after resection. Unsorted tumor, nontumor lung tissue or cryopreserved PBMC supplied the whole RNA.

The sample here was PBMCs, taken at follow-up. The TCR sequence derives from a male donor with early-stage non-small cell lung cancer. The V gene is TRBV4-1, the J gene TRBJ1-1; possibly TRBD1 for D (6 bases). CDR3 DNA sequence: TGCGCCAGCAGCCAACTGACTGGGGGCCGGACGAACACTGAAGCTTTCTTT. Translation: CASSQLTGGRTNTEAFF.